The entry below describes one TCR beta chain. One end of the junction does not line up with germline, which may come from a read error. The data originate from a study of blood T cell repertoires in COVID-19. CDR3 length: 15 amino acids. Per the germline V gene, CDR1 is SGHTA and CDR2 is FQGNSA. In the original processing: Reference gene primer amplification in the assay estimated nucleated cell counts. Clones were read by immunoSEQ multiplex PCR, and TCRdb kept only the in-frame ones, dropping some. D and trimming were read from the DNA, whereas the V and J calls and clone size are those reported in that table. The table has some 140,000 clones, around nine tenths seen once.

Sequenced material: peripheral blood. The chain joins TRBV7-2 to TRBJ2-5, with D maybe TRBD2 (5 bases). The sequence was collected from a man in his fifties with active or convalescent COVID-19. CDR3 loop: CASSLGPELVAAKNF. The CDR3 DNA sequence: TGTGCCAGCAGCTTAGGACCCGAACTAGTGGCGGCAAAAAACTTC.